The text below deals with one TCR beta chain. The clone's antigen remains unknown. Base qualities are missing; no much larger clone stands one base away. The time point label, read with the paper, signifies: about 28 days (+/-7) after the second vaccine dose. Because spike-specific TCR depth and breadth did not differ between the two schedules, AZD1222 recipients who got a second dose at roughly 4 weeks were pooled with those who got a second dose at roughly 12 weeks. Samples from vaccinated people were obtained from the UK trials COV001 and COV002, which included a single-blind randomized controlled phase 2/3 trial of AZD1222 (ChAdOx1 nCoV-19) in healthy adults. For TCRbeta chain sequencing, PBMC samples from trial participants were taken at day 0 and at day 28 after the second dose. The CDR3 regions of human TCRbeta chains were subjected to immunosequencing. Regarding the original processing steps: TCRs in the repertoires were matched against a reference library of SARS-CoV-2-specific TCRs that had been generated with the MIRA antigen-specificity platform. Breadth meant the fraction of unique TCRs that were SARS-CoV-2-associated, whereas depth meant the fraction of total T cells that were SARS-CoV-2-associated. Each spike-specific TCR was assigned to its reactive spike region and to a CD4 or CD8 class using the MIRA data. Log10-transformed breadth and depth values were compared by one-way ANOVA with Sidak's multiple comparisons tests. TCRdb retrieved this table from immuneACCESS and kept in-frame rearrangements only. Not all clones are present; in checked studies, unresolved V genes account for under half, and no reason is known for the remainder. That table supplies the V and J calls and clone size; D and trimming were determined from the DNA. Within this sample are 120,000 or so clones, with approximately 94% of them counted one time only. The ten biggest clones cover around 5% of the sample.

The data were obtained in a study of T cell responses to AZD1222 COVID-19 vaccine (dated by TCRdb to the early 2020s). About the full investigation: A total of 240 or so trial participants underwent TCR sequencing, of whom some 200 had received two doses of AZD1222 and about 26 had received two doses of the MenACWY control vaccine. Enrollment into the trials was organized by age into subgroups of 18-55, 56-69 and 70-plus years, and those subgroups contained approximately 150, 30 and 60 TCR-sequenced participants, respectively.

The investigation overall reported the following: Conclusions about previously exposed vaccinees were limited because only 5 or 6 AZD1222 recipients were SARS-CoV-2 seropositive at baseline. No day 14 peak-response samples were available, so repertoires were characterized only after the peak T cell response. Reportedly, close to half of the unique spike-specific TCRs recognized epitopes lying outside the regions that are mutated in the B.1.351 and B.1.1.7 variants. After two AZD1222 doses, both the breadth and the depth of spike-specific TCRs were significantly higher than at day 0 and than in MenACWY recipients. Vaccine-associated CD4 TCRs spanned the whole spike protein, with dominant responses in regions 160-218 and 743-854. Participants were mostly white British and included more females than males, and it was suggested by the authors that clonal diversity may have been underestimated. The 56-69-year group was small, and its depth increase did not reach significance, likely because of low power.

From the cysteine through the phenylalanine, the CDR3 covers 13 amino acids. Here the CDR3 DNA is all that survives: 39 bases in frame from base 1. V and J lose 3 bases and 4 bases, and a span of 10 bases separates them. CDR1 and CDR2 are drawn from the germline V gene: SGHRS, YFSETQ. The chain was built from TRBV5-1 and TRBJ2-5, and possibly TRBD2, on 6 matching bases. The sample in question was peripheral blood, obtained 28 days after the second AZD1222 dose. The sequence derives from an adult who received the AZD1222 COVID-19 vaccine. The CDR3 has the sequence CASSSRDSETQYF. At the DNA level, the sequence is TGCGCCAGCAGCTCGAGGGACTCAGAGACCCAGTACTTC.